The 17 T cell receptor beta chains reported below all come from one sample, sequenced in a study of cytomegalovirus exposure and HLA in healthy donors. The PCR ran on 60 Vbeta and 13 Jbeta primers. Only in-frame clones appear in the TCRdb table, and some are missing; sequencing was by immunoSEQ multiplex PCR. The sample yields over 35,000 clones, roughly 60% seen once. The sequenced sample consisted of PBMCs. Source of these receptors: a human donor in good health.

The rearrangement links TRBV7-6 to TRBJ2-3, with D tentatively TRBD2 (5 bases). CDR3 length: 14 amino acids. V was cut by 8 bases and J by 2 bases, with 14 bases left in between. Germline CDR1 and CDR2: SGHVS and FNYEAQ. The CDR3 reads CASREGSHTDTQYF. The CDR3 DNA reads as TGTGCCAGCCGCGAGGGCTCTCACACAGATACGCAGTATTTT.

The chain combines TRBV5-1 with TRBJ1-2; possibly TRBD1 for D (5 bases). The germline V gene has CDR1 SGHRS and CDR2 YFSETQ. The CDR3 length is 14 residues. Trimming pared 4 bases from V and 8 bases from J, leaving 18 bases between. CDR3 sequence reads: CASSPQDGVGGYTF. The DNA of the CDR3 is TGCGCCAGCAGCCCACAGGACGGTGTCGGCGGCTACACCTTC.

The chain uses TRBV7-3 and TRBJ1-1; perhaps TRBD1 as D (5 bases). The V end lost 2 bases, the J end lost 4 bases, and 11 bases lay between the germline ends. The CDR3 is 14 residues long. Germline V gene lookup returns CDR1 SGHTA and CDR2 FQGTGA. This CDR3 is CASSLQGSGTEAFF. In nucleotides, the CDR3 is TGTGCCAGCAGCTTACAGGGTTCGGGCACTGAAGCTTTCTTT.

The genes are TRBV20-1 and TRBJ1-5, with D possibly TRBD1 on 5 matching bases. The CDR3 loop spans 11 amino acids. Germline CDR1 is DFQATT and CDR2 is SNEGSKA (reference sequence). Trimming cost V 6 bases and J 6 bases, with 9 bases left between them. CDR3: CSAKGLQPQHF. The CDR3 DNA follows: TGCAGTGCAAAGGGGCTTCAGCCCCAGCATTTT.

The rearrangement joins TRBV25-1 to TRBJ1-2; 7 positions match TRBD1. Germline CDR1 MGHDK, CDR2 SYGVNS. Germline trimming cut 8 bases from V and 4 bases from J; bases unmatched to any gene: 7. The CDR3 has 13 amino acids. For the CDR3, the DNA is TGTGCCAGCTCTACCCAGGGGGGCTATGGCTACACCTTC. It codes for CASSTQGGYGYTF.

The rearrangement uses TRBV21-1 and TRBJ1-5; no DNA check was done on the table's D call, TRBD1. TRBV21-1 is a pseudogene locus. The CDR3 has 17 residues. This CDR3 reads CASSKEGQGRWHQPQHF. Written as DNA, the CDR3 is TGTGCCAGCAGCAAAGAGGGACAGGGTCGATGGCATCAGCCCCAGCATTTT.

In this sample, this clone turned up a few times. The rearrangement links TRBV18 to TRBJ1-2; D is ambiguous. V lost 6 bases and J 8 bases, leaving 10 bases between the germline ends. CDR1 KGHSH and CDR2 LQKENI come from the germline V gene. This CDR3 has 11 residues. The CDR3, as DNA: TGTGCCAGCTCCGACATGCGAGGCTACACCTTC. This sequence encodes CASSDMRGYTF.

The J gene is TRBJ2-2, the V gene TRBV7-2; TRBD2 aligns across 7 bases. V lost 0 bases to trimming and J lost 7 bases; unmatched junction nucleotides: 2. The germline CDR1 and CDR2 sequences are SGHTA and FQGNSA. The CDR3 has 14 residues. CDR3 DNA: TGTGCCAGCAGCTTAGCGGGGGGGGGCGGGGAGCTGTTTTTT. It is translated as CASSLAGGGGELFF.

The chain joins TRBV18 to TRBJ1-2; 7 bases align to TRBD1. The CDR3 spans 14 residues. Looked up from germline, CDR1 is KGHSH and CDR2 is LQKENI. The ends lost 5 bases at V and 4 bases at J; junction bases unmatched: 7. The CDR3 spells CASSETGWGYGYTF. The CDR3 DNA follows: TGTGCCAGCTCAGAGACAGGGTGGGGCTATGGCTACACCTTC.

The chain joins TRBV5-1 to TRBJ2-6, with D unclear. Germline CDR1 SGHRS, CDR2 YFSETQ. The CDR3 contains 13 residues. With 9 bases removed from V and 0 bases from J, the gap between germline ends came to 7 bases. The CDR3 spells CATSYSGANVLTF. In DNA form, the CDR3 reads TGCGCCACCTCGTACTCTGGGGCCAACGTCCTGACTTTC.

This clone has just one count. J is TRBJ1-3 and V is TRBV30; D possibly corresponds to TRBD1 (6 bases). Germline V gene lookup returns CDR1 GTSNPN and CDR2 SVGIG (reference sequence). The V end was cut by 3 bases, the J end by 2 bases, with 14 bases between. The CDR3 runs to 15 residues. CDR3 loop: CAWRGLRGPGNTIYF. CDR3 nucleotides: TGTGCCTGGAGGGGGTTGCGGGGGCCTGGAAACACCATATATTTT.

The CDR3 nucleotides are TGTGCCAGCAGCCAAGAGTCCGACTTTATGTCCTACAATGAGCAGTTCTTC. Protein product: CASSQESDFMSYNEQFF. This chain joins TRBV4-2 and TRBJ2-1; no definite D call. V was pared by 0 bases and J by 1 base, with 13 bases between. CDR1 and CDR2 from the germline V gene are LGHNA and YNFKEQ. The CDR3 is 17 residues long.

The chain carries TRBV5-1 and TRBJ2-5, with unresolved D. The CDR3 is made up of 12 amino acids. Germline V gene sequence: CDR1 SGHRS, CDR2 YFSETQ. V was cut by 7 bases and J by 2 bases, with 9 bases left in between. The CDR3, as DNA: TGCGCCAGCTCCCCGGGTCAAGAGACCCAGTACTTC. As protein: CASSPGQETQYF.

There are a few counts of this clone. The V call is TRBV7-8, the J call TRBJ1-2, with no clear D. Trimming shortened V by 0 bases and J by 2 bases, and 7 bases separated the two germline ends. Germline CDR1 reads SGHVS; CDR2 reads FQNEAQ. This CDR3 spans 14 amino acids. The chain's CDR3 is CASSLATQNYGYTF. The CDR3 bases are TGTGCCAGCAGCTTAGCAACGCAGAACTATGGCTACACCTTC.

The rearrangement joins TRBV29-1 to TRBJ1-5, with 7 bases fitting TRBD1. The CDR3 contains 12 residues. V gave up 7 bases and J gave up 5 bases; unmatched junction bases: 5. Germline loops: CDR1 SQVTM, CDR2 ANQGSEA. In DNA form, the CDR3 reads TGCAGCGGGGGAGACAGGGATCAGCCCCAGCATTTT. As protein: CSGGDRDQPQHF. Together with reference TRBV29-1 and TRBJ1-5, the CDR3 gives the full variable domain: SAVISQKPSRDICQRGTSLTIQCQVDSQVTMMFWYRQQPGQSLTLIATANQGSEATYESGFVIDKFPISRPNLTFSTLTVSNMSPEDSSIYLCSGGDRDQPQHFGDGTRLSIL.

V is TRBV29-1 and J is TRBJ2-3; 7 nucleotides match TRBD2. CDR1 and CDR2 (germline): SQVTM, ANQGSEA. The length of the CDR3 is 15 residues. V was clipped by 3 bases and J by 0 bases; unmatched bases: 6. The CDR3 protein is CSVDATSLSTDTQYF. In nucleotides, the CDR3 is TGCAGCGTTGATGCGACTAGCCTAAGCACAGATACGCAGTATTTT.

The chain joins TRBV5-4 to TRBJ1-2, with 11 bases aligning to TRBD1. The CDR3 is made up of 15 amino acids. The V and J ends lost 4 bases and 7 bases, in that order; junction bases with no gene match: 9. Per germline, CDR1 SGHNT and CDR2 YYREEE (reference sequence). The CDR3, as DNA: TGTGCCAGCAGCCCTCGCGGGACAGGGGGGTCTGGCTACACCTTC. Protein: CASSPRGTGGSGYTF.